One T cell receptor beta chain is described in this entry. As yet, its antigen is unknown. Between the trimmed V and J ends, which lost 7 bases and 2 bases, there was a span of 11 bases. This CDR3 has 13 amino acids. Germline V CDR1 and CDR2: ENHRY, SYGVKD. The sample is drawn from a study of shared clonotypes between healthy human individuals. Findings and caveats of the study: Since donors were few, the genetic and exposure-history diversity represented was limited. Naive CD4 clonotypes were shared across a handful of donors at about 5.2%.

The table came from immunoSEQ multiplex PCR; TCRdb's copy has only in-frame clones and leaves some out. Of 1.4 million or so clones listed, about 98.5% are singletons. The sample taken for sequencing was naive CD4+ T cells sorted from blood. Sample subset: CD45RA+ positively selected. The V call is TRBV10-3, the J call TRBJ2-5; D possibly matches TRBD1 or TRBD2 (5 bases each). This clonotype originated in a man under 40 in good health. The DNA of the CDR3 is TGTGCCATCATGAGGGCAGGGCAAGAGACCCAGTACTTC. Its protein product is CAIMRAGQETQYF.